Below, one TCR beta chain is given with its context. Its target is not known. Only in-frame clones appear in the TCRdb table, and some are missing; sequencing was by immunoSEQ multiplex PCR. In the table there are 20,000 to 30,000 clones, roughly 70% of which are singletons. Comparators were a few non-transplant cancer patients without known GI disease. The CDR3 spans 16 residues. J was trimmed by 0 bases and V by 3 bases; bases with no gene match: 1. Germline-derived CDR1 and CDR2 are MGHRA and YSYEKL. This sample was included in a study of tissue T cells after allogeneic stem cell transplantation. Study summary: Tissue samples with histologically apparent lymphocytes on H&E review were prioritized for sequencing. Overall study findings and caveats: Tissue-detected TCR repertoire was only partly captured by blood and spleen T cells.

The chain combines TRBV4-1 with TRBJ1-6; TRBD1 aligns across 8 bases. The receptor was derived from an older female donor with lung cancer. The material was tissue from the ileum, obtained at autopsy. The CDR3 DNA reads TGCGCCAGCAGCCACGACAGGGGCTCCTATAATTCACCCCTCCACTTT. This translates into CASSHDRGSYNSPLHF.